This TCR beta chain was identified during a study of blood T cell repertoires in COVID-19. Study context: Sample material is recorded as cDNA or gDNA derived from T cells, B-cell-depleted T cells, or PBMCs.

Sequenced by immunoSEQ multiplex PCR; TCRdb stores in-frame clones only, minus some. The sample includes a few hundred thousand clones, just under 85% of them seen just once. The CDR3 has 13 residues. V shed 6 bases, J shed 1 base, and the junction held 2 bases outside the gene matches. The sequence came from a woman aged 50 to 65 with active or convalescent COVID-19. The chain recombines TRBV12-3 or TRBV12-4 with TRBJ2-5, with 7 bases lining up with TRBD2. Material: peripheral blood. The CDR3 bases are TGTGCCAGCAGGGCTAGCGGCCAAGAGACCCAGTACTTC. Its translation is CASRASGQETQYF.